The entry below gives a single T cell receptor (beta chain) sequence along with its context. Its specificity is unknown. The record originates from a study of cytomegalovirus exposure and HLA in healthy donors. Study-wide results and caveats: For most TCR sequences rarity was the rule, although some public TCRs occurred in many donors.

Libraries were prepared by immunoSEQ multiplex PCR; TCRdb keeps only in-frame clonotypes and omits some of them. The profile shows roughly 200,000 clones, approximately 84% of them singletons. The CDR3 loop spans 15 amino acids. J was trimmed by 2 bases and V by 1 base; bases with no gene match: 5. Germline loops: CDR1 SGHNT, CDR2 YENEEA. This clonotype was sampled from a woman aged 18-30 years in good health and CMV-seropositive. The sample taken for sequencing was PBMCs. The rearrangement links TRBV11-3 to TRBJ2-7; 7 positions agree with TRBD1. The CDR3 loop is CASSLGQGPTYEQYF. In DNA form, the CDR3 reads TGTGCCAGCAGCTTAGGACAGGGACCTACCTACGAGCAGTACTTC.